The clone carrying this TCR beta chain has at least ten counts. The CDR3 sequence is 12 residues long. Trimming removed 3 bases from V and 6 bases from J, with 9 bases in between. From germline, CDR1 is SNHLY and CDR2 FYNNEI. TCR beta CDR3 sequences were amplified from RNA transcripts. TCR CDR3 regions were first amplified by RT-PCR with HTBI primers. A single record per CDR3 protein comes from TCRdb applying MiXCR to the multiplex PCR reads. Of fewer than 700,000 distinct CDR3 sequences in the sample, 16% were seen once. The record originates from a study of T cells in Graves' hyperthyroidism and ophthalmopathy.

The sequence came from a woman between 25 and 40 years old with Graves' hyperthyroidism. The sequenced sample consisted of blood. This sequence joins TRBV2 and TRBJ2-7; perhaps TRBD1 as D (6 bases). The CDR3 DNA reads as TGTGCCAGCAGTGATGGGGGCCTCGAGCAGTACTTC. Amino acids: CASSDGGLEQYF. Full variable domain (remainder filled in from reference TRBV2 and TRBJ2-7): EPEVTQTPSHQVTQMGQEVILRCVPISNHLYFYWYRQILGQKVEFLVSFYNNEISEKSEIFDDQFSVERPDGSNFTLKIRSTKLEDSAMYFCASSDGGLEQYFGPGTRLTVT.